Below, 8 T cell receptor beta chains from the same sample are listed, as sequenced in a study of shared clonotypes between healthy human individuals. Sequenced by immunoSEQ multiplex PCR; TCRdb stores in-frame clones only, minus some. The data hold some 1 million clones, with around four fifths observed a single time. The sequenced sample was memory CD4+ T cells sorted from blood. The sample's subset: CD45RA-negative fraction. These receptors all stem from a man between 18 and 35 years old in good health.

This chain connects TRBV6-4 to TRBJ2-1; 8 nucleotides line up with TRBD2. Unmatched junction bases numbered 7, after V lost 2 bases and J lost 13 bases. CDR3 length equals 13 residues. CDR1 is MRHNA and CDR2 is SNTAGT in the germline V gene. CDR3 in DNA: TGTGCCAGCAGTGACCAGTACGGGGGGGCCCAGTTCTTC. Encoded protein: CASSDQYGGAQFF.

This clone was seen a few times. The chain combines TRBV5-1 with TRBJ1-1; no clear D. Germline V lookup: CDR1 SGHRS, CDR2 YFSETQ. This CDR3 has 15 residues. V lost 1 base to trimming and J lost 1 base, with 11 bases between them. CDR3: CASSLSTGANTEAFF. CDR3 coding DNA: TGCGCCAGCAGCTTGTCTACGGGAGCGAACACTGAAGCTTTCTTT.

The chain is built from TRBV5-1 and TRBJ1-2, with 7 bases fitting TRBD1. The V gene's germline CDR1 is SGHRS and CDR2 YFSETQ. CDR3 length: 15 amino acids. After removal of 2 bases from V and 0 bases from J, the junction contained 4 bases not matched to a gene. The CDR3 protein is CASSFDRATNYGYTF. CDR3 DNA sequence: TGCGCCAGCAGCTTTGACAGGGCAACTAACTATGGCTACACCTTC.

The chain employs TRBV29-1 and TRBJ2-4; 7 bases are a match to TRBD1. The junction had 6 bases not matched to a gene; V was cut back by 7 bases and J by 0 bases. Looked up from germline, CDR1 is SQVTM and CDR2 is ANQGSEA. The CDR3 length is 14 residues. The CDR3 protein is CSERDSGAKNIQYF. In DNA, the CDR3 is TGCAGCGAAAGGGACAGTGGAGCCAAAAACATTCAGTACTTC.

Worth noting for this clone: Other DNA variants within this sample encode the same CDR3. This chain uses TRBV10-3 with TRBJ2-1; 12 bases line up with TRBD1. The ends lost 8 bases at V and 4 bases at J; junction bases unmatched: 3. Germline CDR1 reads ENHRY; CDR2 reads SYGVKD. This CDR3 is built from 14 residues. CDR3 in DNA: TGTGCCATCTCGGGACAGGGGGCTTACAATGAGCAGTTCTTC. Translating gives CAISGQGAYNEQFF.

This chain connects TRBV6-1 to TRBJ1-2; D is undetermined. The CDR3 covers 14 residues. Germline V gene data show CDR1 as MNHNS and CDR2 as SASEGT. V lost 3 bases and J lost 4, with 12 bases in between. CDR3 nucleotide sequence: TGTGCCAGCAGTGATAATCAACGCGGCTATGGCTACACCTTC. Translating it yields CASSDNQRGYGYTF.

The genes are TRBV5-6 and TRBJ2-5, with TRBD2 matching 9 bases. The V gene end was trimmed by 3 bases and the J gene end by 2 bases; junction bases not matched to a gene: 8. Germline V gene sequence: CDR1 SGHDT, CDR2 YYEEEE. The length of the CDR3 is 16 residues. CDR3 in amino acids: CASSWLAGGTQETQYF. CDR3 DNA sequence: TGTGCCAGCAGCTGGCTCGCGGGGGGGACACAAGAGACCCAGTACTTC.

The V gene is TRBV6-1, the J gene TRBJ2-5; D not certain. This CDR3 region has 11 residues. Trimming removed 6 bases from V and 6 bases from J, with 8 bases in between. The germline CDR1 and CDR2 sequences are MNHNS and SASEGT. CDR3 in DNA: TGTGCCAGCAGCGGCTCTAAGACCCAGTACTTC. Translating it yields CASSGSKTQYF.